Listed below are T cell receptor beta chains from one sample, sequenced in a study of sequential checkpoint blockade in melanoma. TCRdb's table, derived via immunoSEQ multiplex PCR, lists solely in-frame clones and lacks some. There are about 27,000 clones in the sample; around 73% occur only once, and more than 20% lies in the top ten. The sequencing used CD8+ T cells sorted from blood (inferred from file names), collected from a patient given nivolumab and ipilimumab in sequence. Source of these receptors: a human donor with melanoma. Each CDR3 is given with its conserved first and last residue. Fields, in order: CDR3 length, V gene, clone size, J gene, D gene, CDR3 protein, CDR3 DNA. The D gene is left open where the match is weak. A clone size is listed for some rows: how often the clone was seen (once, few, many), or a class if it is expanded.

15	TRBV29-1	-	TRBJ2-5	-	CSVEEYFTTGETQYF	TGCAGCGTTGAAGAATATTTCACCACCGGAGAGACCCAGTACTTC
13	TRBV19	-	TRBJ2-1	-	CASSPPDYPGLFF	TGTGCCAGTAGTCCTCCCGACTATCCGGGGTTGTTCTTC
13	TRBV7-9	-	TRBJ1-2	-	CAAGNGVDYGYTF	TGTGCAGCGGGTAACGGGGTAGACTATGGCTACACCTTC
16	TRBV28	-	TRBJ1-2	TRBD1	CASSSPRTGEPDGYTF	TGTGCCAGCAGTTCCCCCCGGACAGGGGAGCCTGATGGCTACACCTTC
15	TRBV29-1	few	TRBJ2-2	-	CSVEDPREDTGELFF	TGCAGCGTTGAAGATCCCAGGGAGGACACCGGGGAGCTGTTTTTT
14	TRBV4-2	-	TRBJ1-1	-	CASSQDIRGPEAFF	TGTGCCAGCAGCCAAGATATCAGGGGCCCTGAAGCTTTCTTT
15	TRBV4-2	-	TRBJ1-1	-	CASSPWEGLNTEAFF	TGTGCCAGCAGCCCCTGGGAGGGTTTGAACACTGAAGCTTTCTTT
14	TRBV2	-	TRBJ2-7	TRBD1	CASLGTGGEYEQYF	TGTGCCAGTCTCGGGACAGGGGGCGAGTACGAGCAGTACTTC
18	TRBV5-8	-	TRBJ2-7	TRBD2	CASSFGMGGTSVNYEQYF	TGTGCCAGCAGCTTCGGGATGGGTGGGACTAGCGTAAACTACGAGCAGTACTTC
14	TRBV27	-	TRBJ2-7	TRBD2	CASVAGGIHGEQYF	TGTGCCAGCGTAGCGGGGGGAATACACGGCGAGCAGTACTTC
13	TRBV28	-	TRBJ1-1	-	CASIPHFNTEAFF	TGTGCCAGCATACCGCACTTCAACACTGAAGCTTTCTTT
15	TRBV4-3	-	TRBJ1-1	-	CASSQDPGVGTEAFF	TGCGCCAGCAGCCAAGATCCCGGGGTTGGCACTGAAGCTTTCTTT
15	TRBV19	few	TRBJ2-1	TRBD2	CASSIGGTTYNEQFF	TGTGCCAGTAGCATTGGCGGGACTACGTACAATGAGCAGTTCTTC
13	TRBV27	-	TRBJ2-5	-	CASSFGYQETQYF	TGTGCCAGCAGTTTCGGGTACCAAGAGACCCAGTACTTC
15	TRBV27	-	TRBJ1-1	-	CASSLSSQAHTEAFF	TGTGCCAGCAGTTTATCATCCCAGGCTCACACTGAAGCTTTCTTT
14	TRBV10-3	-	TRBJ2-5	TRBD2	CAISEFPSGETQYF	TGTGCCATCAGTGAGTTCCCTAGCGGAGAGACCCAGTACTTC
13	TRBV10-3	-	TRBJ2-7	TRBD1	CAITDRARYEQYF	TGTGCCATCACCGACAGGGCTCGCTACGAGCAGTACTTC
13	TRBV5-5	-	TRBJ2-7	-	CASSSAGQLGQYF	TGTGCCAGCAGCTCGGCGGGACAGCTCGGACAGTACTTC
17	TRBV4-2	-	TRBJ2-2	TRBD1	CASSQERDRAWTGELFF	TGTGCCAGCAGCCAAGAGAGGGACAGGGCCTGGACCGGGGAGCTGTTTTTT
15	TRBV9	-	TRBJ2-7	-	CASSADTSPVYEQYF	TGTGCCAGCAGCGCAGACACCTCTCCGGTTTACGAGCAGTACTTC
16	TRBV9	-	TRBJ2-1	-	CASNDRGLAGDNEQFF	TGTGCCAGCAACGATAGAGGGCTAGCTGGGGACAATGAGCAGTTCTTC
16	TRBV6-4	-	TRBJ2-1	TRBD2	CASSDSGSGASNEQFF	TGTGCCAGCAGTGACTCGGGTAGCGGGGCCTCCAATGAGCAGTTCTTC
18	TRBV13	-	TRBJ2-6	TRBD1	CASSPTRGQGAGANVLTF	TGTGCCAGCAGCCCCACCAGGGGACAGGGTGCTGGGGCCAACGTCCTGACTTTC
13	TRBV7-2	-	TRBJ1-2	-	CASSFGRGNGYTF	TGTGCCAGCAGCTTCGGGAGGGGCAATGGCTACACCTTC
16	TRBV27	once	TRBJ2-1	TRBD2	CASSLGLAGSYNEQFF	TGTGCCAGCAGTCTCGGACTAGCGGGCTCCTACAATGAGCAGTTCTTC
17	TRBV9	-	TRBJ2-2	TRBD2	CASSTPGTSGSSGELFF	TGTGCCAGCAGCACTCCCGGGACTAGCGGGAGTTCCGGGGAGCTGTTTTTT
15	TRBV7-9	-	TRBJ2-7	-	CASSMAGGRSYEQYF	TGTGCCAGCAGCATGGCCGGAGGGAGGTCCTATGAGCAGTACTTC
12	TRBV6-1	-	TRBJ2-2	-	CASSGDSGELFF	TGTGCCAGCAGTGGGGACTCAGGGGAGCTGTTTTTT
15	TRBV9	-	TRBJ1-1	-	CASSVVSRGNTEAFF	TGTGCCAGCAGCGTAGTGTCTCGGGGGAACACTGAAGCTTTCTTT
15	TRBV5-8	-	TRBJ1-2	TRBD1	CASSLRDRGDYGYTF	TGTGCCAGCAGCCTCCGGGACAGGGGTGACTATGGCTACACCTTC
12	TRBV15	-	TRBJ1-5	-	CAIGTSNQPQHF	TGTGCCATCGGGACTTCCAATCAGCCCCAGCATTTT
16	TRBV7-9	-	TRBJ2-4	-	CASSPPTGGATVIQYF	TGTGCCAGCAGCCCCCCGACGGGGGGCGCAACAGTCATTCAGTACTTC
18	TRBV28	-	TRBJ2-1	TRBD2	CAVPRTPGLAGGNNEQFF	TGTGCCGTACCTCGGACACCGGGACTAGCGGGAGGGAACAATGAGCAGTTCTTC
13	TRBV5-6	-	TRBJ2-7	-	CASSPKGFDEQYF	TGTGCCAGCAGCCCCAAGGGGTTCGACGAGCAGTACTTC
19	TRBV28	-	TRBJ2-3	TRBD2	CASSLYGTSGRDSTDTQYF	TGTGCCAGCAGTTTATATGGGACTAGCGGGAGGGATAGCACAGATACGCAGTATTTT
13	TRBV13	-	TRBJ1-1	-	CASSLMGGTEAFF	TGTGCCAGCAGCTTGATGGGAGGGACTGAAGCTTTCTTT
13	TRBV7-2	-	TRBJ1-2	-	CASSYKRGYGYTF	TGTGCCAGCAGCTATAAACGGGGCTATGGCTACACCTTC
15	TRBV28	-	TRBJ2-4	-	CASSWRGWSKNIQYF	TGTGCCAGCAGTTGGAGGGGTTGGTCCAAAAACATTCAGTACTTC
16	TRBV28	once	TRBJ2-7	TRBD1	CASSLGPHDRGKEQYF	TGTGCCAGCAGTTTGGGCCCCCACGACAGGGGGAAAGAGCAGTACTTC
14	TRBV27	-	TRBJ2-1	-	CASSLGPSYNEQFF	TGTGCCAGCAGTTTAGGGCCATCCTACAATGAGCAGTTCTTC
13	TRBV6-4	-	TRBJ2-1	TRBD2	CATGTSLYNEQFF	TGTGCCACCGGGACTAGTCTCTACAATGAGCAGTTCTTC
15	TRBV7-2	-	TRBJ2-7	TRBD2	CASSFGLAGAYEQYF	TGTGCCAGCAGCTTCGGACTAGCGGGGGCCTACGAGCAGTACTTC
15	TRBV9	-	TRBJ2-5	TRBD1	CASSYRDRAIETQYF	TGTGCCAGCAGCTACCGGGACAGGGCGATCGAGACCCAGTACTTC
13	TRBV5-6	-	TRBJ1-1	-	CASSLEGLIEAFF	TGTGCCAGCAGCTTGGAGGGGTTGATTGAAGCTTTCTTT
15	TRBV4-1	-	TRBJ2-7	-	CASSQAGMASYEQYF	TGCGCCAGCAGCCAAGCAGGGATGGCATCCTACGAGCAGTACTTC
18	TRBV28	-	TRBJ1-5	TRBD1	CASSSPGQGLYSNQPQHF	TGTGCCAGCAGTTCTCCGGGACAGGGCCTATATAGCAATCAGCCCCAGCATTTT